The clone carrying this TCR beta chain occurred once. This sample is drawn from a study of T cell responses to AZD1222 COVID-19 vaccine. Trimming removed 6 bases from V and 7 bases from J, with 21 bases in between. The germline V gene has CDR1 MNHEY and CDR2 SVGAGI. This CDR3 has 15 amino acids. Data came from immunoSEQ multiplex PCR; TCRdb stores just in-frame clones and leaves some out. The sample consists of 150,000 or so clones, approximately 91% of them appearing once. This clonotype was sampled from an adult who received the AZD1222 COVID-19 vaccine. The chain couples TRBV6-5 to TRBJ1-2, with a possible D match to TRBD1 (5 bases). Here the sequenced sample was peripheral blood, taken 28 days after the second AZD1222 dose. In nucleotides, the CDR3 is TGTGCCAGCAGACTAACGGGACGGACCTATCGTGGCTACACCTTC. Protein product: CASRLTGRTYRGYTF.